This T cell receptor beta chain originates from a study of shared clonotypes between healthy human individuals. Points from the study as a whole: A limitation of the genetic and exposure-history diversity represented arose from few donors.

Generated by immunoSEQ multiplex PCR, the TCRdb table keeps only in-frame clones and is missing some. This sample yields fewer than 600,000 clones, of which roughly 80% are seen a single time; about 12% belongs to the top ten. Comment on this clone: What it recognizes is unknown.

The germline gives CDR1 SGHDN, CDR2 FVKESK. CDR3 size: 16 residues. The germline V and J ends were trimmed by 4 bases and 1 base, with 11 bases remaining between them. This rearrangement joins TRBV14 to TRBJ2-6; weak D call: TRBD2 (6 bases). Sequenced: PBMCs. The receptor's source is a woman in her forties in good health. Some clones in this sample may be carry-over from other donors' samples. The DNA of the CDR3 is TGTGCCAGCAGCCTTTCCCGGGGGTCTGGGGCCAACGTCCTGACTTTC. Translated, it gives CASSLSRGSGANVLTF.